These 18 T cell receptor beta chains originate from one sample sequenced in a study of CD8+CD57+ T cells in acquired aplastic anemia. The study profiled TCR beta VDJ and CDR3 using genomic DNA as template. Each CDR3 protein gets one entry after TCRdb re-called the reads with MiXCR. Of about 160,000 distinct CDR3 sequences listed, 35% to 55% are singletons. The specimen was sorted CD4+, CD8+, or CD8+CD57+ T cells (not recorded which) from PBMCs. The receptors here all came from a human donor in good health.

The CDR3 protein is CSVEVLLAENNEQFF. The CDR3 DNA sequence: TGCAGCGTTGAAGTCCTACTAGCGGAGAACAATGAGCAGTTCTTC. V is TRBV29-1 and J is TRBJ2-1; 8 positions match TRBD2. V shed 1 base and J 5 bases; nucleotides not matched to a gene: 7. From germline, CDR1 is SQVTM and CDR2 ANQGSEA. There are 15 residues in the CDR3.

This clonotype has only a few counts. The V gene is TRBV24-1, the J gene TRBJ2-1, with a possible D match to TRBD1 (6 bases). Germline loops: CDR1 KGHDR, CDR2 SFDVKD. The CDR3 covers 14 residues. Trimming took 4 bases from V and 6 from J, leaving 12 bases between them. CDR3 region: CATSDVRGTNEQFF. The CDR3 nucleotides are TGTGCCACCAGTGACGTGAGGGGGACCAATGAGCAGTTCTTC.

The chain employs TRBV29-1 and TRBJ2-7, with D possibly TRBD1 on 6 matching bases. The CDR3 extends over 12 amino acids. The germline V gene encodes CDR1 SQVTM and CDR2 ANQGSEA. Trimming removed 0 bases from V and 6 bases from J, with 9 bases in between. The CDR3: CSVEEGAGEQYF. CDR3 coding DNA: TGCAGCGTTGAAGAGGGGGCCGGCGAGCAGTACTTC.

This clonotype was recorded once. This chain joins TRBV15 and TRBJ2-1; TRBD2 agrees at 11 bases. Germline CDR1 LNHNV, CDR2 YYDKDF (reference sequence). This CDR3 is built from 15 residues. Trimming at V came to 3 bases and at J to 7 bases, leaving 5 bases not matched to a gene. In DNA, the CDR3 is TGTGCCACCAGCAGGGGTAGCGGGGGGGTGAATGAGCAGTTCTTC. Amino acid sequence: CATSRGSGGVNEQFF.

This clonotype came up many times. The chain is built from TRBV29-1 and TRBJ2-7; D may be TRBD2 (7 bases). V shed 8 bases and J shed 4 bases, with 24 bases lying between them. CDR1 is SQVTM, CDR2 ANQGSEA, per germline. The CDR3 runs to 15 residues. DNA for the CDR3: TGCAGCACAAGGGGGGGGCCGGTCGAGCGATACGAGCAGTACTTC. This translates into CSTRGGPVERYEQYF.

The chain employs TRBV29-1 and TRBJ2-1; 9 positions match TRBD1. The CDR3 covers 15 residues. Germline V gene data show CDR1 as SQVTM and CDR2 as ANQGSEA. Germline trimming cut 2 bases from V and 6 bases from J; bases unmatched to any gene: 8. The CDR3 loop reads CSVELRDRAPNEQFF. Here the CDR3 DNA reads TGCAGCGTTGAACTCCGGGACAGGGCCCCCAATGAGCAGTTCTTC.

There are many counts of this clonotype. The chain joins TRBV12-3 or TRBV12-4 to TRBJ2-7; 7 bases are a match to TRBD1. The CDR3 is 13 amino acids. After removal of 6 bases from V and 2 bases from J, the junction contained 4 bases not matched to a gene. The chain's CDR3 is CASSRDRTYEQYF. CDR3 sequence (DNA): TGTGCCAGCAGCCGGGACAGAACCTACGAGCAGTACTTC.

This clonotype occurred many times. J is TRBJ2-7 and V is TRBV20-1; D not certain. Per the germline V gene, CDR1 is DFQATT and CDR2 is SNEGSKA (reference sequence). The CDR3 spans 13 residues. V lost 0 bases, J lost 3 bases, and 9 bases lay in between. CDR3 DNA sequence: TGCAGTGCTAGAGATCCAAGAAACTACGAGCAGTACTTC. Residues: CSARDPRNYEQYF.

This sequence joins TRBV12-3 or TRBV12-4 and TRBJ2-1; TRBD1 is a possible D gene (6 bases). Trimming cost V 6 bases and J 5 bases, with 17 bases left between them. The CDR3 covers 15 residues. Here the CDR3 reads CASSLRTALDNEQFF. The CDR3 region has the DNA TGTGCCAGCAGCTTGCGGACAGCGCTAGACAATGAGCAGTTCTTC.

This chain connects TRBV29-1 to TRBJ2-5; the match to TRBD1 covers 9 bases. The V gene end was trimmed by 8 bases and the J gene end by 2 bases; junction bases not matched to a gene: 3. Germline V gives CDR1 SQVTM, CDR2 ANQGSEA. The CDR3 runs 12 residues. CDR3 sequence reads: CSSGTGQETQYF. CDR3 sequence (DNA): TGCAGCTCGGGGACAGGGCAAGAGACCCAGTACTTC.

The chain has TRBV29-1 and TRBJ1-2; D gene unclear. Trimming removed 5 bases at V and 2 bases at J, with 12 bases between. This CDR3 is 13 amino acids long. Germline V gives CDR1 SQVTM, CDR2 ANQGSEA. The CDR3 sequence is CSVLIGRNYGYTF. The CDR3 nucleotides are TGCAGCGTTCTGATCGGACGGAACTATGGCTACACCTTC.

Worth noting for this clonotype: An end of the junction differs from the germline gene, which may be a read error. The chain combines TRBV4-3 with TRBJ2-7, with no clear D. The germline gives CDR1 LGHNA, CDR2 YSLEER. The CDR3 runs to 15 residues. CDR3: CGSSQERTESYERYF. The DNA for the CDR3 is TGCGGCAGCAGCCAAGAGAGGACGGAGTCCTACGAGCGGTACTTC.

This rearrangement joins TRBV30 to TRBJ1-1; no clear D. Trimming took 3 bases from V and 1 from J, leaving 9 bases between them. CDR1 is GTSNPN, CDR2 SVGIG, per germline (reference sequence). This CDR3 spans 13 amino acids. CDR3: CAWRTGKNTEAFF. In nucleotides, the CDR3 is TGTGCCTGGAGAACGGGCAAGAACACTGAAGCTTTCTTT.

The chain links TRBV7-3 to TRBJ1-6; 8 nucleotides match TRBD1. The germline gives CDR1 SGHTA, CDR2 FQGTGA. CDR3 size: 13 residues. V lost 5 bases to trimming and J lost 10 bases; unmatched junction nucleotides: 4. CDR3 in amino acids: CASSLNRGSPLHF. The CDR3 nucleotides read TGTGCCAGCAGCCTAAACAGGGGGTCACCCCTCCACTTT.

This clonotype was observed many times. CDR3 sequence reads: CASSLVGGVGSNQPQHF. The CDR3, as DNA: TGTGCCAGCAGCTTAGTGGGGGGCGTAGGGAGCAATCAGCCCCAGCATTTT. The chain carries TRBV7-9 and TRBJ1-5; D might be TRBD1 (6 bases). The V gene lost 1 base and the J gene lost 1 base, with 14 bases spanning the gap. This CDR3 has 17 amino acids. Germline V lookup: CDR1 SEHNR, CDR2 FQNEAQ (reference sequence). The variable domain in full, with the rest retrieved from reference TRBV7-9 and TRBJ1-5, is DTGVSQNPRHKITKRGQNVTFRCDPISEHNRLYWYRQTLGQGPEFLTYFQNEAQLEKSRLLSDRFSAERPKGSFSTLEIQRTEQGDSAMYLCASSLVGGVGSNQPQHFGDGTRLSIL.

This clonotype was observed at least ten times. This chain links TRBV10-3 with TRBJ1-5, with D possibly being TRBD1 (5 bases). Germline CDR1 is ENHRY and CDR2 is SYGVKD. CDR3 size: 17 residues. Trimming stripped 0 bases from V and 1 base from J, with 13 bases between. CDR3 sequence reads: CAISESFRAGSNQPQHF. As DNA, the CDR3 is TGTGCCATCAGTGAGTCGTTTAGGGCAGGGAGCAATCAGCCCCAGCATTTT.

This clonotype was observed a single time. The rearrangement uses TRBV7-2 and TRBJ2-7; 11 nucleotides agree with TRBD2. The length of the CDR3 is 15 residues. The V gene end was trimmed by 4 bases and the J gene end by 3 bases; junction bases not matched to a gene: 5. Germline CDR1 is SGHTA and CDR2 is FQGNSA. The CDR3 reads CASSSSGGPLYEQYF. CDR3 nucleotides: TGTGCCAGCAGCTCTAGCGGGGGGCCCCTCTACGAGCAGTACTTC.

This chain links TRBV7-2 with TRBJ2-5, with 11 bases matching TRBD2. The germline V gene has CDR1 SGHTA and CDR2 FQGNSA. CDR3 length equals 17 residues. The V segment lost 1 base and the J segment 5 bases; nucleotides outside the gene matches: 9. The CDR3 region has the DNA TGTGCCAGCAGCTTAGGGTTAACTAGCGGGAGCAGGGAGACCCAGTACTTC. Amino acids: CASSLGLTSGSRETQYF.